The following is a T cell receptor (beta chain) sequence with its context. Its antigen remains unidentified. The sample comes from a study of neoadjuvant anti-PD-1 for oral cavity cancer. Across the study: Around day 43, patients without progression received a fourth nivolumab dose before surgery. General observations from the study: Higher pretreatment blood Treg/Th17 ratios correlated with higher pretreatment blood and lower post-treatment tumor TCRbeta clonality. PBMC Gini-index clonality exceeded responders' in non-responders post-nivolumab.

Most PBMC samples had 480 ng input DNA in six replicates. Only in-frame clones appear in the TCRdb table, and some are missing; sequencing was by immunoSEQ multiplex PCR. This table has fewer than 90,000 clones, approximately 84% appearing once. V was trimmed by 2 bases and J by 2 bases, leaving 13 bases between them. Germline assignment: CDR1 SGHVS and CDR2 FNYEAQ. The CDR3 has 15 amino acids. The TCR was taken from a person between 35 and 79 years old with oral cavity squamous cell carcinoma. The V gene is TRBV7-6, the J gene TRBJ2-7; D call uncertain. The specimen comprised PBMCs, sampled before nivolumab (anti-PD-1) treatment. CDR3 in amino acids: CASSLNVDSPYEQYF. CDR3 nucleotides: TGTGCCAGCAGCTTAAATGTGGATTCTCCCTACGAGCAGTACTTC.